The clone carrying this T cell receptor (beta chain) was observed a few times. This sample is part of a study of early T cells in non-severe SARS-CoV-2 infection. Study in general: Bulk RNA isolated from unsorted whole blood underwent sequencing; chains were not paired.

Germline loops: CDR1 MNHNY, CDR2 SVGAGI (reference sequence). The CDR3 covers 15 residues. The V and J ends lost 7 bases and 8 bases, in that order; junction bases with no gene match: 13. In the library, individual cDNA molecules carried attached unique molecular identifiers. In TCRdb, the 5' RACE reads were re-called with MiXCR into one record per CDR3 protein. The sample shows around 77,000 distinct CDR3 sequences, 10% of them seen only once. This chain joins TRBV6-6 and TRBJ1-2; 10 nucleotides agree with TRBD1. This sample comprised whole blood, obtained at baseline. The clonotype was recovered from an adult who was a healthcare worker with PCR-confirmed SARS-CoV-2 infection or an uninfected control (not recorded which). CDR3 DNA sequence: TGTGCCAGCAATCAGCTCCGACAGGGGGCGGGAGGCTACACCTTC. This codes for CASNQLRQGAGGYTF.